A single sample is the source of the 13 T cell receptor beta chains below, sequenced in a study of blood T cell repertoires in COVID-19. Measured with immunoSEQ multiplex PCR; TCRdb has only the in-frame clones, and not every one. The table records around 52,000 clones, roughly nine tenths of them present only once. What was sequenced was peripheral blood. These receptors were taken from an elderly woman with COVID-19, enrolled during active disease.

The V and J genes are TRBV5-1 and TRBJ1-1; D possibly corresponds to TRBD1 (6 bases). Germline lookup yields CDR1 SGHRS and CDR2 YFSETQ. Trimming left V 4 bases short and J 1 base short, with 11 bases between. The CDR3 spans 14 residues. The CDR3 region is CASSHPGQNTEAFF. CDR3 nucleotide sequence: TGCGCCAGCAGCCACCCGGGACAGAACACTGAAGCTTTCTTT.

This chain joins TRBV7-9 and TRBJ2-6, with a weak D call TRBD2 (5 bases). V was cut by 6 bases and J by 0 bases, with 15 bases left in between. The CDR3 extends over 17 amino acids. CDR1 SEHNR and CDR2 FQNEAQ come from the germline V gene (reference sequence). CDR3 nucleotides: TGTGCCAGCAGTCGCCGAGGGTCGGGCTCTGGGGCCAACGTCCTGACTTTC. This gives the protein CASSRRGSGSGANVLTF.

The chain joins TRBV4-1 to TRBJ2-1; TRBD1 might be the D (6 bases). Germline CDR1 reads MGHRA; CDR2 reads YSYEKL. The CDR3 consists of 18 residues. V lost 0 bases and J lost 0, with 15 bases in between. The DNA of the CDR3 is TGCGCCAGCAGCCAAGAGGCCAAGGGGACACGCTCCTACAATGAGCAGTTCTTC. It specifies CASSQEAKGTRSYNEQFF.

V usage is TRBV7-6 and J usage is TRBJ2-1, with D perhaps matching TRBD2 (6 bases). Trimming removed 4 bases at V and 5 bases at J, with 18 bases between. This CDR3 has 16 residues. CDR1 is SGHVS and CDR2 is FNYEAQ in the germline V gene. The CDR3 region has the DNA TGTGCCAGCAGCTCCCCCCCGGGGGTTAGGGACAATGAGCAGTTCTTC. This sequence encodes CASSSPPGVRDNEQFF. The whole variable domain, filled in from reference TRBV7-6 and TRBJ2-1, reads GAGVSQSPRYKVTKRGQDVALRCDPISGHVSLYWYRQALGQGPEFLTYFNYEAQQDKSGLPNDRFSAERPEGSISTLTIQRTEQRDSAMYRCASSSPPGVRDNEQFFGPGTRLTVL.

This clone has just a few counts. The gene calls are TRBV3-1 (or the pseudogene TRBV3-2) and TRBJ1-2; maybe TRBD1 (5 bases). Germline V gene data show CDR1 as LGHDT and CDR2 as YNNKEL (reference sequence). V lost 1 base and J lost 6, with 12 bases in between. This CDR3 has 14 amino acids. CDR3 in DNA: TGTGCCAGCAGCCAAGGGGCACAGGCGAATGGCTACACCTTC. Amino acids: CASSQGAQANGYTF.

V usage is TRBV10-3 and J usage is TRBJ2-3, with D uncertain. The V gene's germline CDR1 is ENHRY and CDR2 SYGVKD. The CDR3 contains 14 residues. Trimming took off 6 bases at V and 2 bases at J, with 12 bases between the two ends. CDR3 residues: CAISPSILTDTQYF. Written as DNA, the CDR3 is TGTGCCATCAGCCCGAGTATCCTCACAGATACGCAGTATTTT.

CDR3: CASTLTGSTEAFF. The CDR3 bases are TGTGCCAGCACCCTGACAGGGAGCACTGAAGCTTTCTTT. The gene calls are TRBV6-5 and TRBJ1-1; 7 bases fit TRBD1. The CDR3 runs 13 residues. V was pared by 7 bases and J by 4 bases, with 6 bases of the junction left unmatched. Germline V gene lookup returns CDR1 MNHEY and CDR2 SVGAGI.

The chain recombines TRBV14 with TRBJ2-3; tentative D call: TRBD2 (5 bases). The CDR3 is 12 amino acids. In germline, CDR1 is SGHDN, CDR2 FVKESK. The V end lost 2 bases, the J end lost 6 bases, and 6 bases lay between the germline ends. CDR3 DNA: TGTGCCAGCAGCCAAACGGGGGATACGCAGTATTTT. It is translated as CASSQTGDTQYF.

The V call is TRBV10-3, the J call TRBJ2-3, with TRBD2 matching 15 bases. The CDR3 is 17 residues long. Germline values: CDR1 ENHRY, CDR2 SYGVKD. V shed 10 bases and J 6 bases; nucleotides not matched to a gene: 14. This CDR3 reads CATSQRTSGGAADTQYF. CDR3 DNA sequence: TGTGCCACCTCACAGCGGACTAGCGGGGGGGCCGCTGATACGCAGTATTTT.

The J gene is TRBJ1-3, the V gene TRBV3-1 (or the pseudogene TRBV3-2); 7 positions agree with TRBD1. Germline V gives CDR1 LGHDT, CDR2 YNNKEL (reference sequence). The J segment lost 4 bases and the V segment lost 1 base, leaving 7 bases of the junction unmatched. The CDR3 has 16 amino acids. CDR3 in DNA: TGTGCCAGCAGCCAAGGGGCAGGGGGACACGGAAACACCATATATTTT. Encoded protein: CASSQGAGGHGNTIYF.

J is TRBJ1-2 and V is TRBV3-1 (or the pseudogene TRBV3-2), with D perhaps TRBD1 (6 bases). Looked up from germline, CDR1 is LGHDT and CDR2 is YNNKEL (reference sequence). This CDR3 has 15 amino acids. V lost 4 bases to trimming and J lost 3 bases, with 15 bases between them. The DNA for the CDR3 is TGTGCCAGCAGCCTAGGGGGGGCGCGCGACTATGGCTACACCTTC. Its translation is CASSLGGARDYGYTF.

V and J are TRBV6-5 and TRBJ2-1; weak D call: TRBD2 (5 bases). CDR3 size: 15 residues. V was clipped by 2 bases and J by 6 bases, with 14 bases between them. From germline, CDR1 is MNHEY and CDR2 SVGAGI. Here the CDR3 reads CASSYPSTNLNEQFF. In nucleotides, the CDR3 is TGTGCCAGCAGTTACCCTTCGACTAACCTCAATGAGCAGTTCTTC.

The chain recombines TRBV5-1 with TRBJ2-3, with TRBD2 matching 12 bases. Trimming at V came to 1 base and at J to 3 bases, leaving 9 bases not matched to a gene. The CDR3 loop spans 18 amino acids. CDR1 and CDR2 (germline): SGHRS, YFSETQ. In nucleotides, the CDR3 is TGCGCCAGCAGCTTGAGGCTAGCGGGGGGGCTCGTTACAGATACGCAGTATTTT. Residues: CASSLRLAGGLVTDTQYF.